Listed below are T cell receptor beta chains from one sample, sequenced in a study of blood T cell repertoires in COVID-19. Generated by immunoSEQ multiplex PCR, the TCRdb table keeps only in-frame clones and is missing some. The data show 250,000 to 300,000 clones, with around 90% seen just once and 2.3% held by the top ten. Specimen: PBMCs or T cells enriched from blood (not recorded which). The receptors were gathered from a woman in her 40s with acute COVID-19. Both conserved end residues are part of each CDR3. D genes are given only for firm matches. The size of a clone is reported for some rows only, either as once, few or many, or as a class for expanded clones.

V gene	J gene	D gene	clone size	CDR3 DNA	CDR3 protein
TRBV15	TRBJ1-4	-	-	TGTGCCACCAGCAGGCCTCACGGTGGAACTAATGAAAAACTGTTTTTT	CATSRPHGGTNEKLFF
TRBV9	TRBJ1-1	-	-	TGTGCCAGCAGCGTAGTAACAGGGCAGAGCACTGAAGCTTTCTTT	CASSVVTGQSTEAFF
TRBV7-9	TRBJ1-4	TRBD1	-	TGTGCCAGCAGCTCCGGACAGGGCCCTAATGAAAAACTGTTTTTT	CASSSGQGPNEKLFF
TRBV6-5	TRBJ2-3	-	-	TGTGCCAGCAGTTACTCTTCGGGTACCTACACAGATACGCAGTATTTT	CASSYSSGTYTDTQYF
TRBV7-2	TRBJ2-7	TRBD1	-	TGTGCCAGCAGCTGGGGACAGGGCTACGAGCAGTACTTC	CASSWGQGYEQYF
TRBV4-3	TRBJ1-3	TRBD1	-	TGCGCCAGCAGCCAATTACTTTCCGGACAGGGATTCGGAAACACCATATATTTT	CASSQLLSGQGFGNTIYF
TRBV5-4	TRBJ2-2	TRBD2	-	TGTGCCAGCAGCGGCGGGACTAGCGGGGGAACGAACACCGGGGAGCTGTTTTTT	CASSGGTSGGTNTGELFF
TRBV4-1	TRBJ1-2	TRBD1	-	TGCGCCAGCAGCCAAGGGACAGGGTTCGGTGATGGCTACACCTTC	CASSQGTGFGDGYTF
TRBV27	TRBJ2-3	TRBD1	-	TGTGCCAGCAACCCGACAGGGCCAGATACGCAGTATTTT	CASNPTGPDTQYF
TRBV14	TRBJ2-1	-	-	TGTGCCAGCAGCGGGACACTTTACAATGAGCAGTTCTTC	CASSGTLYNEQFF
TRBV15	TRBJ1-5	-	-	TGTGCCACCAGCAGAACAGGGTCCAATCAGCCCCAGCATTTT	CATSRTGSNQPQHF
TRBV23-1	TRBJ2-1	TRBD2	-	TGCGCCAGCAGTCAAACCAATGAAACTAGCGGGAACCGCAATGAGCAGTTCTTC	CASSQTNETSGNRNEQFF
TRBV5-6	TRBJ1-4	-	-	TGTGCCAGCAGGGAGGCGGGAGAATCTGAAAAACTGTTTTTT	CASREAGESEKLFF
TRBV5-8	TRBJ1-2	-	once	TGTGCCAGCCGCAGGGAAGGCTATGGCTACACCTTC	CASRREGYGYTF
TRBV18	TRBJ2-5	TRBD2	-	TGTGCCAGCTCACAATTCACATCTAGCGGGGTACAAGAGACCCAGTACTTC	CASSQFTSSGVQETQYF
TRBV6-5	TRBJ2-7	-	-	TGTGCCAGCAGTTCGACAGGTGGTTGGGTTTTCTTC	CASSSTGGWVFF
TRBV30	TRBJ2-5	-	-	TGTGCCTGGACTAGACATAGGGGCCGGGAGACCCAGTACTTC	CAWTRHRGRETQYF
TRBV2	TRBJ2-4	TRBD1	-	TGTGCCAGCAGGGGATGGGACAGGGGCCGATACTTC	CASRGWDRGRYF
TRBV2	TRBJ2-7	-	-	TGTGCCAGCAGAATGACAGCCTCCTACGAGCAGTACTTC	CASRMTASYEQYF
TRBV18	TRBJ1-1	TRBD1	-	TGTGCCAGCTCACCCGACCGACAGGGTGCCGAAGCTTTCTTT	CASSPDRQGAEAFF
TRBV6-5	TRBJ1-3	TRBD1	-	TGTGCCAGCAGTTATAGGACAGGGGCTGGAAACACCATATATTTT	CASSYRTGAGNTIYF
TRBV7-9	TRBJ2-5	-	-	TGTGCCAGCAGCTTAGCGGGGGGGCACGAGACCCAGTACTTC	CASSLAGGHETQYF
TRBV18	TRBJ1-1	TRBD1	-	TGTGCCAGCTCACCAGCAGGGGGCGCGACTGAAGCTTTCTTT	CASSPAGGATEAFF
TRBV19	TRBJ2-7	TRBD1	-	TGTGCCAGTAGTCTCCGGGACAGGGGGGTCTACGAGCAGTACTTC	CASSLRDRGVYEQYF
TRBV28	TRBJ2-7	TRBD2	-	TGTGCCAGCAGTGTTGGAGCGGGGCCCTACGAGCAGTACTTC	CASSVGAGPYEQYF
TRBV19	TRBJ1-5	TRBD1	once	TGTGCCAGTAGTCCGGACAGGGGTAGCAATCAGCCCCAGCATTTT	CASSPDRGSNQPQHF
TRBV6-6	TRBJ2-1	TRBD2	once	TGTGCCAGCAGTCCTACACCCCCCTCCGGGGGGGCCAATGAGCAGTTCTTC	CASSPTPPSGGANEQFF
TRBV28	TRBJ1-2	-	-	TGTGCCAGCACTCACCTTGACAGAAGGGATGGCTACACCTTC	CASTHLDRRDGYTF
TRBV30	TRBJ1-2	TRBD1	-	TGTGCCTGGCAAACGAACAGGGGACACTATGGCTACACCTTC	CAWQTNRGHYGYTF
TRBV24-1	TRBJ1-1	TRBD1	-	TGTGCCACCAGTGCCACCGGGACAGGGCTCACTGAAGCTTTCTTT	CATSATGTGLTEAFF
TRBV19	TRBJ1-3	TRBD1	-	TGTGCCAGTAAAGCGACAGGGCCTGGAAACACCATATATTTT	CASKATGPGNTIYF
TRBV23-1	TRBJ2-7	-	once	TGCGCCAGCAGTCATATAACCGAGTACGAGCAGTACTTC	CASSHITEYEQYF
TRBV7-2	TRBJ2-7	TRBD2	-	TGTGCCAGCAGCTGGGGGGGAAGCTCCTACGAGCAGTACTTC	CASSWGGSSYEQYF
TRBV15	TRBJ1-2	TRBD1	-	TGTGCCACCAGCACCTATTCAGGGGGTAGAAACTATGGCTACACCTTC	CATSTYSGGRNYGYTF
TRBV19	TRBJ2-7	-	once	TGTGCCAGTAAACAGGTCAGGCAGGGAACCTACGAGCAGTACTTC	CASKQVRQGTYEQYF
TRBV30	TRBJ1-4	-	-	TGTGCCTGGAGTTATGGGGGCTCTAATGAAAAACTGTTTTTT	CAWSYGGSNEKLFF
TRBV27	TRBJ2-1	-	-	TGTGCCAGCAGGGATCTAGAACGGGGTGAGCAGTTCTTC	CASRDLERGEQFF